One TCR beta chain is described in this entry. Germline CDR1 and CDR2: MNHEY and SMNVEV (reference sequence). V lost 2 bases to trimming and J lost 4 bases, with 14 bases between them. The CDR3 covers 15 residues. Profiling relied on immunoSEQ multiplex PCR, and the TCRdb table lists in-frame clones only, not all of them. The data contain around 5,900 clones, more than 75% of them singletons. This record comes from a study of OX40 agonist ivuxolimab in advanced cancers. The source of this sequence is an adult with an advanced solid tumor such as melanoma, head and neck, liver or kidney cancer. J is TRBJ1-1 and V is TRBV27, with D possibly TRBD1 on 5 matching bases. The sample consisted of CD4+ or CD8+ T cells sorted from blood, taken in a trial of the OX40 agonist ivuxolimab. The CDR3 nucleotides read TGTGCCAGCAGTTTAGATTCAGGGAGGGCCACTGAAGCTTTCTTT. This gives the protein CASSLDSGRATEAFF.